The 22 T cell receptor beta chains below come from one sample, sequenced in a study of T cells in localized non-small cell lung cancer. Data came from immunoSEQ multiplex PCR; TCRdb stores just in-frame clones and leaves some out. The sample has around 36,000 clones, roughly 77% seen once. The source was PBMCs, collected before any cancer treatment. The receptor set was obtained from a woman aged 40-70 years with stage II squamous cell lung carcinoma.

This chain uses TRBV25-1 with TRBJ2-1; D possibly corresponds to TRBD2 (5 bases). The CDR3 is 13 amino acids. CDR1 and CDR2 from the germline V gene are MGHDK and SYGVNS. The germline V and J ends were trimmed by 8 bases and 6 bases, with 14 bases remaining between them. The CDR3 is CASGSPTSNEQFF. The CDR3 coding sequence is TGTGCCAGCGGCAGCCCAACTAGCAATGAGCAGTTCTTC. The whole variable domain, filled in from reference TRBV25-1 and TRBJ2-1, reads EADIYQTPRYLVIGTGKKITLECSQTMGHDKMYWYQQDPGMELHLIHYSYGVNSTEKGDLSSESTVSRIRTEHFPLTLESARPSHTSQYLCASGSPTSNEQFFGPGTRLTVL.

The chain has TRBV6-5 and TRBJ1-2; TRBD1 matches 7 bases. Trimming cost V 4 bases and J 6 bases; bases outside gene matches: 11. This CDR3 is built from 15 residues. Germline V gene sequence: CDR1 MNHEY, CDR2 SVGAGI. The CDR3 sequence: CASSSLGQTPDGYTF. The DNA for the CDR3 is TGTGCCAGCAGTTCTCTGGGACAGACCCCTGATGGCTACACCTTC.

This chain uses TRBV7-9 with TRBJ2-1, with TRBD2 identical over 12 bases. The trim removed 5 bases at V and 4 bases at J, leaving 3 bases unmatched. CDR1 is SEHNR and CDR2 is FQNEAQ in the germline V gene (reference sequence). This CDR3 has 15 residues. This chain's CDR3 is CASSTGLAGYNEQFF. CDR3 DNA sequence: TGTGCCAGCAGCACTGGACTAGCGGGATACAATGAGCAGTTCTTC.

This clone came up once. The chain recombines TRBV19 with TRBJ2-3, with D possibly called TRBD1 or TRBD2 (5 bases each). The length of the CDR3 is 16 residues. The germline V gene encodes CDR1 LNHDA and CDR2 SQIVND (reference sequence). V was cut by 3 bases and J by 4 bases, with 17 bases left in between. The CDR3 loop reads CASSMGTEGFADTQYF. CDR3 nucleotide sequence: TGTGCCAGTAGTATGGGGACCGAGGGCTTCGCAGATACGCAGTATTTT.

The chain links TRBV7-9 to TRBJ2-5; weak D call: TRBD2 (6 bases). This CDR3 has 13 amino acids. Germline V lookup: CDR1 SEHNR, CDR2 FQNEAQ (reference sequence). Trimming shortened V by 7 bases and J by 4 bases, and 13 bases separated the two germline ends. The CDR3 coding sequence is TGTGCCAGCATTCGGGGGTTGCGAGAGACCCAGTACTTC. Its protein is CASIRGLRETQYF.

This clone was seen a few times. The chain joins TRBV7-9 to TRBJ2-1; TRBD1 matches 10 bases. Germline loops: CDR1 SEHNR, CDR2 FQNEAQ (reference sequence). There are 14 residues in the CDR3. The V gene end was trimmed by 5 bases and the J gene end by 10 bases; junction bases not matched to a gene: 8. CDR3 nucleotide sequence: TGTGCCAGCAGCCCCGGACAGGGGGGTTGGGAGCAGTTCTTC. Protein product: CASSPGQGGWEQFF.

The CDR3 sequence: CASSSGQTLLSYGYTF. CDR3 nucleotides: TGTGCCAGCAGTAGCGGACAGACCCTGTTAAGCTATGGCTACACCTTC. The J gene is TRBJ1-2, the V gene TRBV5-5, with a tentative D call TRBD1 (6 bases). Per germline, CDR1 SGHKS and CDR2 YYEKEE (reference sequence). Trimming left V 5 bases short and J 4 bases short, with 21 bases between. The CDR3 contains 16 residues.

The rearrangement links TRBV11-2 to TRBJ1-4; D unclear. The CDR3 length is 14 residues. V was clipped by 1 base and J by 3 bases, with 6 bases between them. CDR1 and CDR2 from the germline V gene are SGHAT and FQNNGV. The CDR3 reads CASSLGGSNEKLFF. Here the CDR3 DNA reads TGTGCCAGCAGCTTAGGAGGGTCTAATGAAAAACTGTTTTTT.

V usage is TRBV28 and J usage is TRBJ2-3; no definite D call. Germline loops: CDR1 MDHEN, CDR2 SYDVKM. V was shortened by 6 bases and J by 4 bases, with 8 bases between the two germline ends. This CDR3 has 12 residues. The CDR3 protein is CASSPPSDTQYF. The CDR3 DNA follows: TGTGCCAGCAGCCCCCCCTCAGATACGCAGTATTTT.

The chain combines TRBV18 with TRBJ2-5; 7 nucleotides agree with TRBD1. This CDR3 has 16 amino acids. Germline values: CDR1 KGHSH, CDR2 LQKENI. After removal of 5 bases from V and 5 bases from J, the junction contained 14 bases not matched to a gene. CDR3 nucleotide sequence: TGTGCCAGCTCAGCGTGGGACAGTTCCCAGGGGGAGACCCAGTACTTC. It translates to CASSAWDSSQGETQYF.

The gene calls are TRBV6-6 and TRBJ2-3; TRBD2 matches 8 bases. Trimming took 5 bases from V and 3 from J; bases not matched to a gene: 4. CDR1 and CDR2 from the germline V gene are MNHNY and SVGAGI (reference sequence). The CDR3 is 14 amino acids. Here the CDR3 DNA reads TGTGCCAGCAGTCCCCGGGGGGGGACAGATACGCAGTATTTT. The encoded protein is CASSPRGGTDTQYF.

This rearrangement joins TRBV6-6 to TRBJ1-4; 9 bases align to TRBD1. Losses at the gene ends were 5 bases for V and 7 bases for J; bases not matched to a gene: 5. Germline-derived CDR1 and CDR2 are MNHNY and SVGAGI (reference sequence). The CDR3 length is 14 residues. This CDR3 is CASSRDRDSEKLFF. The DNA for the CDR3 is TGTGCCAGCAGTCGGGACAGGGATAGTGAAAAACTGTTTTTT.

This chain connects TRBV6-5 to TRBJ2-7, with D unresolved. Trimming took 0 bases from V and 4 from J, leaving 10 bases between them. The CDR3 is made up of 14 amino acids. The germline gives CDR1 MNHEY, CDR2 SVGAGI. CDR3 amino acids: CASSYSTEGYEQYF. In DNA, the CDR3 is TGTGCCAGCAGTTACTCTACAGAAGGGTACGAGCAGTACTTC.

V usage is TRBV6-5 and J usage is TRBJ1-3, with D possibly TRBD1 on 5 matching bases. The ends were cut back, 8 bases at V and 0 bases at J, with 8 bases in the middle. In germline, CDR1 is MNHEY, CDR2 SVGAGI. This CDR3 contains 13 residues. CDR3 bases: TGTGCCAGCCGGACACTCTCTGGAAACACCATATATTTT. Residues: CASRTLSGNTIYF.

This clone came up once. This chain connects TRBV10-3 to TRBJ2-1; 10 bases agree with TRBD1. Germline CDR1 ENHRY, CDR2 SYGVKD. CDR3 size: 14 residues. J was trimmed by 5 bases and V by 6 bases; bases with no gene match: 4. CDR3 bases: TGTGCCATCAGCCTTGACAGGGGGCACAATGAGCAGTTCTTC. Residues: CAISLDRGHNEQFF.

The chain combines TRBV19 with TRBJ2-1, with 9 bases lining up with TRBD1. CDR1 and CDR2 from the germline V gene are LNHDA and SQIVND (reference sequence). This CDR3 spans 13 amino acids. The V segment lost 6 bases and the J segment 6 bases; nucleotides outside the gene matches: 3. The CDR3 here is CASSLDRGNEQFF. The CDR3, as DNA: TGTGCCAGTAGCCTGGACAGGGGCAATGAGCAGTTCTTC.

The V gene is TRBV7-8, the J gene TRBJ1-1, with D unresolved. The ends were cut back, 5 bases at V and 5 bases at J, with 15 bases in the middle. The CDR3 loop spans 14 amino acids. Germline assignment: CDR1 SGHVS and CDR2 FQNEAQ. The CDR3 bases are TGTGCCAGCAGCGACGACCCGCGAGGGACTGAAGCTTTCTTT. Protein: CASSDDPRGTEAFF. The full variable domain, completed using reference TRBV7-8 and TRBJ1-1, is GAGVSQSPRYKVAKRGQDVALRCDPISGHVSLFWYQQALGQGPEFLTYFQNEAQLDKSGLPSDRFFAERPEGSVSTLKIQRTQQEDSAVYLCASSDDPRGTEAFFGQGTRLTVV.

The CDR3 protein is CASSLVDQPQHF. As DNA, the CDR3 is TGTGCCAGCAGCTTAGTCGATCAGCCCCAGCATTTT. The chain links TRBV7-8 to TRBJ1-5, with no clear D. The V gene lost 1 base and the J gene lost 5 bases, with 3 bases spanning the gap. The CDR3 is 12 amino acids. Germline CDR1 reads SGHVS; CDR2 reads FQNEAQ.

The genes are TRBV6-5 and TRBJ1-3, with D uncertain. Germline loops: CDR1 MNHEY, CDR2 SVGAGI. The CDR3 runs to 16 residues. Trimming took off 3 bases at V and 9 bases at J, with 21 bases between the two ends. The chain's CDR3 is CASSYSREKGGGTIYF. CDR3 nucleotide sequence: TGTGCCAGCAGTTATTCAAGGGAGAAAGGTGGCGGCACCATATATTTT.

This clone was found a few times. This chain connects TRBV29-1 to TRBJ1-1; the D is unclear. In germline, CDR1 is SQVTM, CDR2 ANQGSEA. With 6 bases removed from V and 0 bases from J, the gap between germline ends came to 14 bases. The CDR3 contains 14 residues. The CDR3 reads CSVTLGQVNTEAFF. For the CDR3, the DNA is TGCAGCGTCACGCTTGGGCAGGTGAACACTGAAGCTTTCTTT.

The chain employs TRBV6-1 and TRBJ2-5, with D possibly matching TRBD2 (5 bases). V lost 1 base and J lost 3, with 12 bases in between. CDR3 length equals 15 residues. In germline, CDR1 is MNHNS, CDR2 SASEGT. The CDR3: CASSEGRWVEETQYF. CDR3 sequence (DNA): TGTGCCAGCAGTGAAGGGAGGTGGGTCGAAGAGACCCAGTACTTC.

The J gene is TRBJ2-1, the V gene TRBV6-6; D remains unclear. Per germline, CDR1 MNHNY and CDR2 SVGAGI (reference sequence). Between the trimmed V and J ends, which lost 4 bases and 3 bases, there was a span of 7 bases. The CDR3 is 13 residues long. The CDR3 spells CASSSHLYNEQFF. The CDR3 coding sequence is TGTGCCAGCAGTTCCCACCTCTACAATGAGCAGTTCTTC.